The 16 T cell receptor beta chains presented below share a single source sample, sequenced in a study of T cells in Graves' hyperthyroidism and ophthalmopathy. The investigators amplified TCR beta CDR3 regions from RNA transcripts. The study used the HTBI primer set for a first-round RT-PCR of the TCR CDR3. TCRdb re-derived calls from the multiplex PCR reads in MiXCR, one entry per CDR3 protein. The table shows about 290,000 distinct CDR3 sequences, with roughly 15% occurring only once. The sample consisted of blood. These receptors came from a woman aged 40 to 50 with Graves' hyperthyroidism.

This clonotype was detected ten times or more. Germline and junction disagree at one end, which may indicate a read error. The chain couples TRBV2 to TRBJ1-4; TRBD1 might be the D (5 bases). The germline CDR1 and CDR2 sequences are SNHLY and FYNNEI. The CDR3 is 14 residues long. CDR3 sequence (DNA): TGTGCCAGCATTGAAGGACGGGGGGAGGAAAAACTGTTTTTT. It specifies CASIEGRGEEKLFF.

Many counts were recorded for this clonotype. The rearrangement links TRBV20-1 to TRBJ2-7; D is undetermined. CDR3 size: 10 residues. Germline loops: CDR1 DFQATT, CDR2 SNEGSKA (reference sequence). Deletions cut 5 bases from V and 2 bases from J, with 4 bases between. This CDR3 reads CSAGPYEQYF. The CDR3 DNA follows: TGCAGTGCTGGACCCTACGAGCAGTACTTC.

The table lists this clonotype with many counts. The genes are TRBV29-1 and TRBJ2-7; D is uncertain. Trimming shortened V by 4 bases and J by 3 bases, and 7 bases separated the two germline ends. Germline V gene data show CDR1 as SQVTM and CDR2 as ANQGSEA. The CDR3 loop spans 11 amino acids. CDR3 region: CSVGAYYEQYF. The CDR3 DNA follows: TGCAGCGTTGGAGCATACTACGAGCAGTACTTC.

The genes are TRBV6-6 and TRBJ2-2, with 9 positions matching TRBD1. After removal of 2 bases from V and 5 bases from J, the junction contained 3 bases not matched to a gene. Germline V CDR1 and CDR2: MNHNY, SVGAGI (reference sequence). The CDR3 has 15 residues. As DNA, the CDR3 is TGTGCCAGCAGTTACGGGGACAGGGATACCGGGGAGCTGTTTTTT. The encoded protein is CASSYGDRDTGELFF.

This clonotype was picked up many times. The V call is TRBV7-2, the J call TRBJ1-2; no firm D call. Germline CDR1 is SGHTA and CDR2 is FQGNSA. Trimming took off 5 bases at V and 1 base at J, with 14 bases between the two ends. The CDR3 covers 15 residues. CDR3 protein: CASSQYPGFNYGYTF. For the CDR3, the DNA is TGTGCCAGCAGCCAATATCCAGGTTTTAACTATGGCTACACCTTC.

This clonotype was counted a few times. The rearrangement joins TRBV20-1 to TRBJ2-7; no clear D gene. CDR1 DFQATT and CDR2 SNEGSKA come from the germline V gene (reference sequence). The ends were cut back, 6 bases at V and 1 base at J, with 10 bases in the middle. The CDR3 totals 12 residues. The CDR3 DNA is TGCAGTGCCCCGGATCAATCCTACGAGCAGTACTTC. Translating gives CSAPDQSYEQYF.

This clonotype was seen more than once but under ten times. This chain uses TRBV7-9 with TRBJ1-5; 11 nucleotides match TRBD1. The J segment lost 8 bases and the V segment lost 5 bases, leaving 2 bases of the junction unmatched. CDR1 and CDR2 from the germline V gene are SEHNR and FQNEAQ (reference sequence). The CDR3 covers 13 residues. The CDR3 DNA reads as TGTGCCAGCAGCAGGGACAGGGGGGAGCCCCAGCATTTT. It specifies CASSRDRGEPQHF.

CDR3 bases: TGTGCCAGTAGCACCACTAGCGGGAGTCGAGATACGCAGTATTTT. As protein: CASSTTSGSRDTQYF. The chain is built from TRBV19 and TRBJ2-3; TRBD2 agrees at 11 bases. In germline, CDR1 is LNHDA, CDR2 SQIVND (reference sequence). V lost 6 bases to trimming and J lost 5 bases; unmatched junction nucleotides: 7. This CDR3 has 15 residues.

In its sample, this clonotype was seen many times. V and J are TRBV6-1 and TRBJ1-1; 8 bases align to TRBD1. The CDR3 is 17 residues long. Germline lookup yields CDR1 MNHNS and CDR2 SASEGT. V shed 8 bases, J shed 0 bases, and the junction held 14 bases outside the gene matches. The CDR3 DNA is TGTGCCAGCGGGAACTATCGGACAGGGAGGATGAACACTGAAGCTTTCTTT. Protein sequence: CASGNYRTGRMNTEAFF.

This clonotype was recorded at least ten times. V is TRBV2 and J is TRBJ2-2; tentative D call: TRBD2 (5 bases). V was clipped by 4 bases and J by 0 bases, with 9 bases between them. The V gene's germline CDR1 is SNHLY and CDR2 FYNNEI. The CDR3 extends over 15 amino acids. Here the CDR3 reads CASSARDSNTGELFF. The CDR3 DNA reads as TGTGCCAGCAGTGCGAGGGATTCGAACACCGGGGAGCTGTTTTTT. The whole variable domain, filled in from reference TRBV2 and TRBJ2-2, reads EPEVTQTPSHQVTQMGQEVILRCVPISNHLYFYWYRQILGQKVEFLVSFYNNEISEKSEIFDDQFSVERPDGSNFTLKIRSTKLEDSAMYFCASSARDSNTGELFFGEGSRLTVL.

The chain has TRBV28 and TRBJ2-1; 8 bases align to TRBD2. CDR1 is MDHEN, CDR2 SYDVKM, per germline. V shed 1 base and J 8 bases; nucleotides not matched to a gene: 16. CDR3 length: 18 amino acids. DNA of the CDR3: TGTGCCAGCAGTTTATTGGGCTCCTGGAAGGCTAGCGGGCATGAGCAGTTCTTC. It encodes CASSLLGSWKASGHEQFF.

This clonotype came up a few times. J is TRBJ2-7 and V is TRBV19; D unresolved. There are 14 residues in the CDR3. Trimming took off 5 bases at V and 3 bases at J, with 14 bases between the two ends. Per the germline V gene, CDR1 is LNHDA and CDR2 is SQIVND (reference sequence). The CDR3 reads CASSPIGRGYEQYF. CDR3 nucleotides: TGTGCCAGTAGTCCAATAGGTCGCGGCTACGAGCAGTACTTC.

This clonotype was picked up many times. The chain employs TRBV2 and TRBJ2-2; unclear D gene. Per germline, CDR1 SNHLY and CDR2 FYNNEI. V was clipped by 0 bases and J by 1 base, with 15 bases between them. This CDR3 is built from 18 residues. The CDR3 nucleotides read TGTGCCAGCAGTGAAGCGAAAGCTAAGGTGGGGAACACCGGGGAGCTGTTTTTT. Translating it yields CASSEAKAKVGNTGELFF.

In this sample, this clonotype turned up many times. This sequence joins TRBV28 and TRBJ1-2, with D perhaps matching TRBD1 (5 bases). V was cut by 4 bases and J by 4 bases, with 10 bases left in between. This CDR3 has 13 residues. CDR1 MDHEN and CDR2 SYDVKM come from the germline V gene. CDR3: CASSSAGSYGYTF. The CDR3 bases are TGTGCCAGCAGTTCTGCAGGGTCCTATGGCTACACCTTC.

The genes are TRBV20-1 and TRBJ2-1; 14 bases are a match to TRBD2. The CDR3 totals 16 residues. Germline lookup yields CDR1 DFQATT and CDR2 SNEGSKA (reference sequence). V was pared by 6 bases and J by 9 bases, with 13 bases of the junction left unmatched. CDR3 residues: CSAPIPGLAGVSEQFF. In DNA form, the CDR3 reads TGCAGTGCCCCAATCCCGGGACTAGCGGGAGTCAGTGAGCAGTTCTTC.

This clonotype was found many times. The CDR3 region is CSAYGSMNTEAFF. CDR3 bases: TGCAGTGCTTATGGCTCTATGAACACTGAAGCTTTCTTT. The rearrangement joins TRBV20-1 to TRBJ1-1; unclear D gene. V dropped 5 bases and J dropped 0 bases, with 10 bases sitting between them. The CDR3 covers 13 residues. In germline, CDR1 is DFQATT, CDR2 SNEGSKA (reference sequence).